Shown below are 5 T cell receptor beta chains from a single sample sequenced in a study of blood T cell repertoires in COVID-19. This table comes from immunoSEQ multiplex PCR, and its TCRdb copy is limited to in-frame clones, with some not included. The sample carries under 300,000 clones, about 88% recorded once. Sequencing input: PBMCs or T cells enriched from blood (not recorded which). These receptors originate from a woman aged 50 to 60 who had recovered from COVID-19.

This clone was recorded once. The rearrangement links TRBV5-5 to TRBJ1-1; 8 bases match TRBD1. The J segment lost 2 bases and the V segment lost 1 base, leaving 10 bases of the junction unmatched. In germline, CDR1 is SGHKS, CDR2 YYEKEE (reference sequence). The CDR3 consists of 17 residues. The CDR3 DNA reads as TGTGCCAGCAGCTTGAGGGCATGGACAGGGACCAACACTGAAGCTTTCTTT. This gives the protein CASSLRAWTGTNTEAFF.

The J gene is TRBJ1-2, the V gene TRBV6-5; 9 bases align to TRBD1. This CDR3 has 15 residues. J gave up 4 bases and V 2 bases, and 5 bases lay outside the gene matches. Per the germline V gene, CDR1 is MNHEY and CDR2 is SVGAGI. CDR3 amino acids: CASSYADRGVYGYTF. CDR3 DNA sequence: TGTGCCAGCAGTTACGCGGACAGGGGAGTCTATGGCTACACCTTC.

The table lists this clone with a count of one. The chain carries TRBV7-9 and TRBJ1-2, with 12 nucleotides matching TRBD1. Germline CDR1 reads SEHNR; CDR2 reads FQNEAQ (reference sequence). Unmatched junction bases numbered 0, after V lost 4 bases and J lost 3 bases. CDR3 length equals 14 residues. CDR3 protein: CASSWDRGHYGYTF. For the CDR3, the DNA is TGTGCCAGCAGCTGGGACAGGGGGCACTATGGCTACACCTTC.

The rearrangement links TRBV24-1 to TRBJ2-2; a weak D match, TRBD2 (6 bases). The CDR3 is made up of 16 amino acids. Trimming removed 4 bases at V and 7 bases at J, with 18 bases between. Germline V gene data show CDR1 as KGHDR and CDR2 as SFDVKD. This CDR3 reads CATSDYALARGGELFF. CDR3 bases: TGTGCCACCAGTGACTACGCGTTAGCGCGGGGCGGGGAGCTGTTTTTT.

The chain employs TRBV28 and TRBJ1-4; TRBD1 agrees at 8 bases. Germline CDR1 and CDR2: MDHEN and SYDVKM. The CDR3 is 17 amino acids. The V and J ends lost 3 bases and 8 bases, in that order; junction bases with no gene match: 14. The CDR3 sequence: CASSFSPDGTGGEKLFF. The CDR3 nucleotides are TGTGCCAGCAGTTTTTCCCCAGACGGGACAGGAGGGGAAAAACTGTTTTTT.